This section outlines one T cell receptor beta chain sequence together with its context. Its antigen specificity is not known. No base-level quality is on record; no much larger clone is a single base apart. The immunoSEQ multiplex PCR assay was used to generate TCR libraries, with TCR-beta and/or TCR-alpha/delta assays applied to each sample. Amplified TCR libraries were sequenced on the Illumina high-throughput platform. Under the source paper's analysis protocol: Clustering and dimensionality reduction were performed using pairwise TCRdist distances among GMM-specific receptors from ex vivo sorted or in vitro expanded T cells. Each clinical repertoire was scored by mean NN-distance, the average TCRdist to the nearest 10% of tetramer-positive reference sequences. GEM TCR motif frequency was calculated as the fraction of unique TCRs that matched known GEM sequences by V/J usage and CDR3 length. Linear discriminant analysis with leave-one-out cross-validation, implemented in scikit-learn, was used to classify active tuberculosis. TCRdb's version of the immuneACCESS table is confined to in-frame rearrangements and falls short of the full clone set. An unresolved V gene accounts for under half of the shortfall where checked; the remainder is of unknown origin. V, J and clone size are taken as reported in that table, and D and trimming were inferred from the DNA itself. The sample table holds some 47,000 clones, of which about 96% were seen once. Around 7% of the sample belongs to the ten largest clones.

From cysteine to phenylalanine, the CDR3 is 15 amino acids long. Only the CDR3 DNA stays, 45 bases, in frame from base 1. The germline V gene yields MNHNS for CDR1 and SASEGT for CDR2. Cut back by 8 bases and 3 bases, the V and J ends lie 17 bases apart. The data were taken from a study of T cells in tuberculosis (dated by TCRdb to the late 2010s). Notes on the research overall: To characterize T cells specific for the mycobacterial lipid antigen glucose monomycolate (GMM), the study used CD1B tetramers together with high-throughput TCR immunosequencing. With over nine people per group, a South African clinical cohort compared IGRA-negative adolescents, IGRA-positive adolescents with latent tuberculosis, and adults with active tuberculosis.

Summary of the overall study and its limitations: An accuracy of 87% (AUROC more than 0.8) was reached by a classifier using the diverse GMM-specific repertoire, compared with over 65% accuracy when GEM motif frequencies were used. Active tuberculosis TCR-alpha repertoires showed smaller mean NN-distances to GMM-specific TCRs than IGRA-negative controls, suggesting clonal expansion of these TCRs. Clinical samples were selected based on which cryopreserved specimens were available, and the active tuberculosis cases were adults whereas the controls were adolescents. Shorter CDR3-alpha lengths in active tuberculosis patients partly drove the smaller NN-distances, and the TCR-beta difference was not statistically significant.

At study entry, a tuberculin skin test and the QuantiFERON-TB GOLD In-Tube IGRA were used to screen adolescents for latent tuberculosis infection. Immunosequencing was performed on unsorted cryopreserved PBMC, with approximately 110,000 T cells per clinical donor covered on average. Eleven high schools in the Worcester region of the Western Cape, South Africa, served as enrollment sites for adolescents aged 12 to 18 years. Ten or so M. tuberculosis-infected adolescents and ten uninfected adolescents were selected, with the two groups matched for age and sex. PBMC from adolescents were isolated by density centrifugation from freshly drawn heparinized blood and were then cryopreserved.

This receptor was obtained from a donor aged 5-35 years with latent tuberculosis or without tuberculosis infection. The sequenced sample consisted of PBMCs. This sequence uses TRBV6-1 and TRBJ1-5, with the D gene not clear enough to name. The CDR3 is CASGIFQESNQPQHF. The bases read TGTGCCAGCGGTATCTTCCAGGAATCCAATCAGCCCCAGCATTTT.